This TCR beta chain was captured in a study of OX40 agonist ivuxolimab in advanced cancers. About this clone: Antigen: not known.

Only in-frame clones appear in the TCRdb table, and some are missing; sequencing was by immunoSEQ multiplex PCR. Among around 45,000 clones listed, around 83% were seen once. Findings and caveats of the study: Relative to CD4+, CD8+ T cells held more expanded clones on average. Clones of CD4+ and CD8+ blood T cells grew by week 6 at doses of 0.1 to 3.0 mg/kg.

Looked up from germline, CDR1 is SNHLY and CDR2 is FYNNEI. V lost 8 bases to trimming and J lost 9 bases, with 11 bases between them. This CDR3 spans 11 amino acids. Systemic immunosuppression or a history of autoimmune disease excluded patients. This chain joins TRBV2 and TRBJ1-3, with a possible D match to TRBD1 (5 bases). This TCR was sampled from an adult with an advanced solid tumor such as melanoma, head and neck, liver or kidney cancer. The source was CD4+ or CD8+ T cells sorted from blood, collected in a trial of the OX40 agonist ivuxolimab. DNA for the CDR3: TGTGCCAGCGCGGGGGTGGGCACCATATATTTT. The encoded protein is CASAGVGTIYF.